These 12 T cell receptor beta chains originate from one sample sequenced in a study of shared clonotypes between healthy human individuals. Generated by immunoSEQ multiplex PCR, the TCRdb table keeps only in-frame clones and is missing some. The sample lists 2,100,000 or so clones; approximately 96% were seen once. Source material: naive CD4+ T cells sorted from blood. Sample subset: CD45RA+ positively selected. Receptor source: a young man in good health.

This clone was seen only a few times. The V gene is TRBV7-9, the J gene TRBJ1-6; D possibly corresponds to TRBD1 (5 bases). Trimming shortened V by 5 bases and J by 9 bases, and 17 bases separated the two germline ends. CDR3 length: 15 amino acids. CDR1 is SEHNR, CDR2 FQNEAQ, per germline (reference sequence). CDR3 sequence: CASSPPGTTSSPLHF. DNA of the CDR3: TGTGCCAGCAGCCCCCCCGGGACCACCTCTTCACCCCTCCACTTT.

This chain joins TRBV11-2 and TRBJ2-7; D is perhaps TRBD2 (5 bases). CDR3 size: 15 residues. Trimming stripped 0 bases from V and 5 bases from J, with 14 bases between. In germline, CDR1 is SGHAT, CDR2 FQNNGV. As DNA, the CDR3 is TGTGCCAGCAGCTTAGATCGCCCTCGGGGAAACGAGCAGTACTTC. Its translation: CASSLDRPRGNEQYF.

V usage is TRBV30 and J usage is TRBJ2-1, with D perhaps TRBD1 or TRBD2 (5 bases each). V was shortened by 3 bases and J by 12 bases, with 15 bases between the two germline ends. The germline V gene encodes CDR1 GTSNPN and CDR2 SVGIG (reference sequence). The CDR3 has 12 residues. As DNA, the CDR3 is TGTGCCTGGAGGCGGGCCCCTGGGGGGCAGTTCTTC. It codes for CAWRRAPGGQFF. The entire variable domain, with the rest obtained from reference TRBV30 and TRBJ2-1, is as follows: SQTIHQWPATLVQPVGSPLSLECTVEGTSNPNLYWYRQAAGRGLQLLFYSVGIGQISSEVPQNLSASRPQDRQFILSSKKLLLSDSGFYLCAWRRAPGGQFFGPGTRLTVL.

CDR3 loop: CASSLGWAGYTF. DNA for the CDR3: TGTGCCAGTAGTCTCGGTTGGGCCGGCTACACCTTC. V is TRBV19 and J is TRBJ1-2; D is unclear. This CDR3 region has 12 residues. Germline values: CDR1 LNHDA, CDR2 SQIVND (reference sequence). Trimming stripped 5 bases from V and 8 bases from J, with 12 bases between.

The chain recombines TRBV10-3 with TRBJ2-1, with 8 bases fitting TRBD1. Trimming at V came to 9 bases and at J to 3 bases, leaving 7 bases not matched to a gene. Per germline, CDR1 ENHRY and CDR2 SYGVKD. The CDR3 covers 14 residues. The CDR3 nucleotides are TGTGCCATTTGGCAGGGGGCTAGCTACAATGAGCAGTTCTTC. Translating it yields CAIWQGASYNEQFF.

The chain is built from TRBV5-1 and TRBJ1-5; D possibly corresponds to TRBD1 (6 bases). The CDR3 is made up of 15 amino acids. Between the trimmed V and J ends, which lost 0 bases and 8 bases, there was a span of 15 bases. Looked up from germline, CDR1 is SGHRS and CDR2 is YFSETQ. CDR3 protein: CASSLGPTGKEPQHF. Here the CDR3 DNA reads TGCGCCAGCAGCTTGGGGCCTACAGGGAAAGAGCCCCAGCATTTT.

CDR3 region: CASSYGPGSGVLAQHF. DNA for the CDR3: TGTGCCAGCAGTTACGGGCCAGGGTCCGGGGTTTTGGCCCAGCATTTT. V usage is TRBV6-6 and J usage is TRBJ1-5; D perhaps matches TRBD1 (5 bases). Trimming removed 2 bases from V and 11 bases from J, with 22 bases in between. Germline values: CDR1 MNHNY, CDR2 SVGAGI (reference sequence). The CDR3 has 16 residues.

This chain uses TRBV11-2 with TRBJ2-7; possible D gene TRBD2, 5 bases. The CDR3 sequence is 13 residues long. Trimming took 5 bases from V and 6 from J, leaving 14 bases between them. Germline CDR1 SGHAT, CDR2 FQNNGV. CDR3 region: CASSPGVAPEQYF. The CDR3 region has the DNA TGTGCCAGCAGCCCCGGGGTAGCGCCCGAGCAGTACTTC.

V usage is TRBV28 and J usage is TRBJ1-3, with unresolved D. The V gene's germline CDR1 is MDHEN and CDR2 SYDVKM. Trimming cost V 8 bases and J 8 bases, with 16 bases left between them. The CDR3 is 13 amino acids. CDR3 DNA sequence: TGTGCCAGCGGATCAGGAGCTGGGGACACCATATATTTT. Translation gives CASGSGAGDTIYF.

This clone was picked up a small number of times. This CDR3 is also generated by other DNA sequences in the sample. The CDR3 sequence is CASSLGGEQYF. In DNA, the CDR3 is TGTGCCAGTAGTTTGGGTGGCGAGCAGTACTTC. V gene TRBV19 combines with J gene TRBJ2-7; no clear D gene. This CDR3 region has 11 residues. Looked up from germline, CDR1 is LNHDA and CDR2 is SQIVND (reference sequence). The ends were cut back, 5 bases at V and 6 bases at J, with 8 bases in the middle.

The genes are TRBV18 and TRBJ1-2; D not certain. Germline V gene data show CDR1 as KGHSH and CDR2 as LQKENI. The CDR3 is made up of 18 amino acids. The V and J ends lost 2 bases and 0 bases respectively, with 19 bases between them. CDR3 nucleotides: TGTGCCAGCTCACCAACAAGGACGAAAGGGTACTCTAACTATGGCTACACCTTC. It yields the protein CASSPTRTKGYSNYGYTF. Complete variable domain (other parts from reference TRBV18 and TRBJ1-2): NAGVMQNPRHLVRRRGQEARLRCSPMKGHSHVYWYRQLPEEGLKFMVYLQKENIIDESGMPKERFSAEFPKEGPSILRIQQVVRGDSAAYFCASSPTRTKGYSNYGYTFGSGTRLTVV.

V and J are TRBV19 and TRBJ1-6, with TRBD1 matching 10 bases. Germline V gene sequence: CDR1 LNHDA, CDR2 SQIVND (reference sequence). J gave up 1 base and V 3 bases, and 6 bases lay outside the gene matches. The CDR3 runs 18 residues. CDR3 DNA: TGTGCCAGTAGTATTAGGGACAGGGGCTCATCCTATAATTCACCCCTCCACTTT. It translates to CASSIRDRGSSYNSPLHF.